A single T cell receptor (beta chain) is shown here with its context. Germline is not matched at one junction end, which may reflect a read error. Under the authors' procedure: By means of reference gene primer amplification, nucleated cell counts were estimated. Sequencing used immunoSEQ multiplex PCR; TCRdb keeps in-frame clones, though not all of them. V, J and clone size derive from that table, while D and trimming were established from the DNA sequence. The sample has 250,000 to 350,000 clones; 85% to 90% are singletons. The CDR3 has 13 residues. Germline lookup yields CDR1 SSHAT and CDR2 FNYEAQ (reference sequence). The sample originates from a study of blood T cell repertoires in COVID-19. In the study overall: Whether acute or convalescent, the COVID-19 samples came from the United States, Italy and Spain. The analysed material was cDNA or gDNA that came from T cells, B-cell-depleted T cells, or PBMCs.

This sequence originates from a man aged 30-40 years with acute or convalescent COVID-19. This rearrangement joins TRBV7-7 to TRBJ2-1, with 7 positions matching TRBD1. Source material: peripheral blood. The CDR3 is CASSPTDRNEQFF. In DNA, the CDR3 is TGTGCTAGCAGCCCGACGGACAGGAATGAGCAGTTCTTC.